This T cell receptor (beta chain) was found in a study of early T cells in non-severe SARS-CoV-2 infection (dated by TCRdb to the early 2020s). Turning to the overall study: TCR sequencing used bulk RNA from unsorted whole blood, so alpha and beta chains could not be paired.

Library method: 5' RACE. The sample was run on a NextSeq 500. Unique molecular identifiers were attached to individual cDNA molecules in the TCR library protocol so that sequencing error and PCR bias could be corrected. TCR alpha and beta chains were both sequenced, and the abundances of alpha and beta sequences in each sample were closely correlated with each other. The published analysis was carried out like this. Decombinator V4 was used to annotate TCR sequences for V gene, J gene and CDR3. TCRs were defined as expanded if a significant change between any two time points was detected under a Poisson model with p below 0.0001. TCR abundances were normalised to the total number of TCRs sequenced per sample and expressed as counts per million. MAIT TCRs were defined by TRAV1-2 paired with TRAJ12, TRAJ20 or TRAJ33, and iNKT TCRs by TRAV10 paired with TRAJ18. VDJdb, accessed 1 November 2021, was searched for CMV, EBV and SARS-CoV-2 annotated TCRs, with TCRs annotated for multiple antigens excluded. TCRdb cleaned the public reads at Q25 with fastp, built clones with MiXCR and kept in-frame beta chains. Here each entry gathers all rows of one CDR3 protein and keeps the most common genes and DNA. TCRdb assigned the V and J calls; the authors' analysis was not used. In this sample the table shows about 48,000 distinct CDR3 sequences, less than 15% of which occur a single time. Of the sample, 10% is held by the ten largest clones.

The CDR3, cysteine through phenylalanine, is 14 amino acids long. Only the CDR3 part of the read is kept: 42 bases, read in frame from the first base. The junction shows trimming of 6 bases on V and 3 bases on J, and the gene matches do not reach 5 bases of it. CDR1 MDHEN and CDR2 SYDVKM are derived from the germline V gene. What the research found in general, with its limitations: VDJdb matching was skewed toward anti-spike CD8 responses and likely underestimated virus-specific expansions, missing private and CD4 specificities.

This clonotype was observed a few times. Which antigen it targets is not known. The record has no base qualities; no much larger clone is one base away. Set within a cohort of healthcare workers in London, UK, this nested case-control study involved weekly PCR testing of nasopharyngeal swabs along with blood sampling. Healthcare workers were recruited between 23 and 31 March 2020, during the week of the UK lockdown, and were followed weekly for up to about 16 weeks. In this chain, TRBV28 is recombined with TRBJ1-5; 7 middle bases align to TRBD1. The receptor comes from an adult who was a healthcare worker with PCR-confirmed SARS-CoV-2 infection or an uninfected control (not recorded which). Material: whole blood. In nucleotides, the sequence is TGTGCCAGCAGGGAAGGGACAGTCAATCAGCCCCAGCATTTT. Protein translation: CASREGTVNQPQHF.